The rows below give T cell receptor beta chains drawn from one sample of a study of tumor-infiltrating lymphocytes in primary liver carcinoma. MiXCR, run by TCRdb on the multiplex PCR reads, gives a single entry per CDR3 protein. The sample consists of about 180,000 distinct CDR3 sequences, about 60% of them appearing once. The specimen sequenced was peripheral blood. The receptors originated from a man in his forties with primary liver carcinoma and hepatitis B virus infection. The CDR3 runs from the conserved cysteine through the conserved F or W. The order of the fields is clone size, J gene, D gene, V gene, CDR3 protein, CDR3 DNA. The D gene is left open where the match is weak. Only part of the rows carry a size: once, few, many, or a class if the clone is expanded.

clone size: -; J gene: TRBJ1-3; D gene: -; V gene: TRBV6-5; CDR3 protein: CASSYSRDGSHLGNTIYF; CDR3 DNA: TGTGCCAGCAGTTACTCGAGGGACGGCAGCCACCTTGGAAACACCATATATTTT
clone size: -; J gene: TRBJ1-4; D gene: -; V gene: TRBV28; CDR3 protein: CASSLVWVREKLFF; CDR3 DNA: TGTGCCAGCAGTTTAGTCTGGGTTCGAGAAAAACTGTTTTTT
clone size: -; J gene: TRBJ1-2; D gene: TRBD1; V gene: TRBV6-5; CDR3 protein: CASRPDRDYGYTF; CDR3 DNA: TGTGCCAGCAGACCCGACAGGGACTATGGCTACACCTTC
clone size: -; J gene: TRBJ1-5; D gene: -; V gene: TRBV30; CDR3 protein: CAWSVSDSNQPQHF; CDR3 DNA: TGTGCCTGGAGTGTCTCGGATAGCAATCAGCCCCAGCATTTT
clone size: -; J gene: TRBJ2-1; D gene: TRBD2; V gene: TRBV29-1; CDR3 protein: CSVNRLAGGPDGNEQFF; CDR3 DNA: TGCAGCGTCAACCGACTAGCGGGAGGGCCCGATGGGAATGAGCAGTTCTTC
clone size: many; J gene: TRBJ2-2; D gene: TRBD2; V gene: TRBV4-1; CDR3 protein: CASSHYSLATPRADTGELFF; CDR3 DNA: TGCGCCAGCAGCCATTACTCACTAGCGACGCCAAGGGCGGACACCGGGGAGCTGTTTTTT
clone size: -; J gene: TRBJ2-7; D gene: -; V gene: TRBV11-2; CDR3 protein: CASGLLREPYEQYF; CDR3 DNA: TGTGCCAGCGGCCTACTTAGGGAACCCTACGAGCAGTACTTC
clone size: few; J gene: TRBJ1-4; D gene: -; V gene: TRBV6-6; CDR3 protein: CASSSGDTNEKLFF; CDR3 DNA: TGTGCCAGCAGCTCGGGAGACACTAATGAAAAACTGTTTTTT
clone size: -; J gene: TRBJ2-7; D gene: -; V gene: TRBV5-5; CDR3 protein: CASSLGTGDTFYEQYF; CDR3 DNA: TGTGCCAGCAGTCTAGGTACTGGGGACACCTTCTACGAACAGTACTTC
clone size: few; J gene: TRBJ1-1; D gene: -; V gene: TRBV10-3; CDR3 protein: CAIRKTMNTEAFF; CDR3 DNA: TGTGCCATCAGGAAGACCATGAACACTGAAGCTTTCTTT
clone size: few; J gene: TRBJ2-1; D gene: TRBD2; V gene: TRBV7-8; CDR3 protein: CASSLDGLAGIEQFF; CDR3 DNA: TGTGCCAGCAGCTTAGATGGACTAGCGGGTATTGAGCAGTTCTTC
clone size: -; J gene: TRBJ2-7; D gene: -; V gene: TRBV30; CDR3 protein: CAWSVPSREQYF; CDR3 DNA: TGTGCCTGGAGTGTACCCTCCCGCGAGCAGTACTTC
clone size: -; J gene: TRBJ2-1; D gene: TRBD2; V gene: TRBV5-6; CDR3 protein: CASSWGIGLAGGNNEQFF; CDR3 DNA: TGTGCCAGCAGCTGGGGTATCGGGCTAGCGGGTGGGAACAATGAGCAGTTCTTC
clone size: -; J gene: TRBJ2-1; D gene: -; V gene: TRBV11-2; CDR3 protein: CASNSSGSNEQFF; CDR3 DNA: TGTGCCAGCAACTCCTCAGGGAGCAATGAGCAGTTCTTC
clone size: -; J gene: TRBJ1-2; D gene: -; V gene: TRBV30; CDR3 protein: CAWSKGSSNYGYTF; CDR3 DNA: TGTGCCTGGAGTAAGGGGAGTTCTAACTATGGCTACACCTTC
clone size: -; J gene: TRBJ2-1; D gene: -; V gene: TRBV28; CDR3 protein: CASNTGYNEQFF; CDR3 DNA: TGTGCCAGCAACACAGGGTACAATGAGCAGTTCTTC
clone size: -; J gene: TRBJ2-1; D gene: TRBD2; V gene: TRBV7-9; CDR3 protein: CASSPELADNEQFF; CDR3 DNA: TGTGCCAGCAGCCCGGAGCTAGCGGACAATGAGCAGTTCTTC
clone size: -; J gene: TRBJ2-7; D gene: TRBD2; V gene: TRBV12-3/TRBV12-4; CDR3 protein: CASRIRAGGYEQYF; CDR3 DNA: TGTGCCAGCAGGATACGAGCGGGGGGATACGAGCAGTACTTC
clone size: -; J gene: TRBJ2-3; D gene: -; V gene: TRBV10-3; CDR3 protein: CAIRSSGSTKTDTQYF; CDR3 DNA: TGTGCCATCAGGTCCTCGGGGAGTACCAAGACAGATACGCAGTATTTT
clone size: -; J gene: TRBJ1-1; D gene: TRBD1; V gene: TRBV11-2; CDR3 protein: CASSRGQGNTEALF; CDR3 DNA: TGTGCCAGCAGCCGGGGACAGGGGAATACTGAAGCTTTATTT
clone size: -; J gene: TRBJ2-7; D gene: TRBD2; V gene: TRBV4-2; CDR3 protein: CASSQESGSSYKQYF; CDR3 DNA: TGCGCCAGCAGCCAAGAAAGCGGGAGCTCCTACAAGCAGTACTTC
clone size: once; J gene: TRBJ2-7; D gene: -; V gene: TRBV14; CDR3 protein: CASSPEAGRSSYEEYF; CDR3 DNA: TGTGCCAGCAGCCCCGAAGCGGGCCGAAGCTCCTACGAGGAGTACTTC
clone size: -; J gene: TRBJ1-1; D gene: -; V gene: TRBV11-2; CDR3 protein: CASSPDGRVEALF; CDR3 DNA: TGTGCAAGCAGCCCCGATGGCAGAGTCGAAGCTTTATTT